The 13 T cell receptor beta chains below all came from one sample that was sequenced in a study of spatial heterogeneity in lung cancer. Study-wide results and caveats: Counts of expanded alpha and beta TCRs within tumors tracked the tumor nonsynonymous mutation count.

Time point specified: sample taken at primary tumor resection. No antigen has been identified for these receptors. TCRdb fed the 5' RACE reads into MiXCR, producing one record per CDR3 protein. The table includes roughly 7,000 distinct CDR3 sequences, approximately 15% detected once. The sequenced sample was lung tumor tissue, obtained at surgery. These receptors all stem from a male donor with early-stage non-small cell lung cancer.

As concerns this clonotype: This beta chain slipped into a library made for alpha chains as a stray read, so its size is not meaningful. The chain couples TRBV9 to TRBJ1-1; TRBD1 agrees at 7 bases. Losses at the gene ends were 4 bases for V and 1 base for J; bases not matched to a gene: 4. Germline CDR1 SGDLS, CDR2 YYNGEE. The CDR3 consists of 14 residues. The CDR3 protein is CASSPGTANTEAFF. CDR3 DNA sequence: TGTGCCAGCAGCCCCGGGACAGCGAACACTGAAGCTTTCTTT.

This clonotype showed up many times. This beta chain is a stray sequence in a library constructed for alpha chains; its clone size is not meaningful. The chain carries TRBV7-9 and TRBJ1-3; no clear D gene. Germline CDR1 SEHNR, CDR2 FQNEAQ (reference sequence). CDR3 length equals 14 residues. The V and J ends lost 4 bases and 3 bases respectively, with 10 bases between them. CDR3 residues: CASSSPLDGNTIYF. CDR3 sequence (DNA): TGTGCCAGCAGCTCCCCCTTAGATGGAAACACCATATATTTT.

By proportion, this clonotype is medium-sized (0.01 to 0.1%). This beta chain is off target for a library built for alpha chains, so its abundance means little. The rearrangement joins TRBV4-2 to TRBJ1-1, with a possible D match to TRBD1 (6 bases). The V end lost 4 bases, the J end lost 1 base, and 7 bases lay between the germline ends. Germline V gene sequence: CDR1 LGHNA, CDR2 YNFKEQ. The CDR3 has 13 residues. The DNA of the CDR3 is TGTGCCAGCAGCCTGGGACAGAACACTGAAGCTTTCTTT. It encodes CASSLGQNTEAFF.

Concerning this clonotype: Since the library was made to target alpha chains, this beta chain is a stray read and its abundance is not meaningful. This chain joins TRBV7-9 and TRBJ2-2; the D is unclear. CDR3 length: 11 amino acids. Germline V lookup: CDR1 SEHNR, CDR2 FQNEAQ (reference sequence). Between the trimmed V and J ends, which lost 8 bases and 3 bases, there was a span of 4 bases. The CDR3: CASRDTGELFF. CDR3 nucleotide sequence: TGTGCCAGCCGAGACACCGGGGAGCTGTTTTTT.

This clonotype has at least ten counts. Since the library was made to target alpha chains, this beta chain is a stray read and its abundance is not meaningful. This chain uses TRBV10-3 with TRBJ2-2, with D possibly being TRBD1 (5 bases). Trimming stripped 11 bases from V and 0 bases from J, with 13 bases between. Germline V CDR1 and CDR2: ENHRY, SYGVKD. CDR3 length: 14 residues. The DNA of the CDR3 is TGTGCCGTCGGACAAAGGACGAACACCGGGGAGCTGTTTTTT. Encoded protein: CAVGQRTNTGELFF.

This clonotype was detected only a few times. Because this beta chain is a stray read in a library intended to capture alpha chains, its abundance should not be given much weight. Here the CDR3 DNA reads TGTGCCAGCAGCCAAGAAGGGCGGATCTCTAGCACAGATACGCAGTATTTT. Protein product: CASSQEGRISSTDTQYF. The genes are TRBV4-2 and TRBJ2-3; D is undetermined. V was shortened by 0 bases and J by 0 bases, with 13 bases between the two germline ends. Germline assignment: CDR1 LGHNA and CDR2 YNFKEQ. This CDR3 region has 17 residues.

About this clonotype itself: The library was prepared for alpha chains; this beta chain is a stray read, so its frequency means little. This rearrangement joins TRBV12-3 or TRBV12-4 to TRBJ2-6; D is ambiguous. This CDR3 is 13 amino acids long. The V end was cut by 5 bases, the J end by 4 bases, with 6 bases between. The DNA for the CDR3 is TGTGCCAGCAGTCAAGCGGGGGCCAACGTCCTGACTTTC. Translation: CASSQAGANVLTF.

By share, this clonotype counts as medium-sized. For a library built for alpha chains, this beta chain is a stray read; little rests on its size. This chain links TRBV7-9 with TRBJ2-1; 8 bases are a match to TRBD1. J lost 5 bases, V lost 1 base, and 1 base had no gene match. The germline V gene encodes CDR1 SEHNR and CDR2 FQNEAQ (reference sequence). The CDR3 covers 14 residues. The DNA of the CDR3 is TGTGCCAGCAGCTTAGAGGACAGGGACAATGAGCAGTTCTTC. This translates into CASSLEDRDNEQFF.

Many counts were recorded for this clonotype. For a library built for alpha chains, this beta chain is a stray read; little rests on its size. The rearrangement joins TRBV11-2 to TRBJ1-4, with unresolved D. The CDR3 spans 15 residues. V was pared by 1 base and J by 5 bases, with 11 bases between. From germline, CDR1 is SGHAT and CDR2 FQNNGV. The CDR3 DNA sequence: TGTGCCAGCAGCTTAGTGTGGGCCGAGAATGAAAAACTGTTTTTT. Its translation: CASSLVWAENEKLFF.

By sample share, this clonotype is medium-sized (0.01 to 0.1%). Because the library targeted alpha chains, this beta chain is an off-target read whose size means little. This chain links TRBV19 with TRBJ1-5; possibly TRBD1 for D (6 bases). Germline V CDR1 and CDR2: LNHDA, SQIVND (reference sequence). Trimming removed 7 bases from V and 0 bases from J, with 13 bases in between. The CDR3 consists of 15 residues. The CDR3 spells CASKGVGHSNQPQHF. The CDR3 coding sequence is TGTGCCAGTAAGGGGGTCGGCCATAGCAATCAGCCCCAGCATTTT. Supplemented by reference TRBV19 and TRBJ1-5, the full variable domain reads DGGITQSPKYLFRKEGQNVTLSCEQNLNHDAMYWYRQDPGQGLRLIYYSQIVNDFQKGDIAEGYSVSREKKESFPLTVTSAQKNPTAFYLCASKGVGHSNQPQHFGDGTRLSIL.

This clonotype was observed many times. This beta chain came through as a stray read in a library set up for alpha chains, and its size says little. The rearrangement links TRBV19 to TRBJ1-1; a possible D gene is TRBD1 (5 bases). Germline CDR1 is LNHDA and CDR2 is SQIVND (reference sequence). The CDR3 consists of 14 residues. V was trimmed by 7 bases and J by 1 base, leaving 13 bases between them. CDR3 bases: TGTGCCAGTACGGTAGATGGGGCGAACACTGAAGCTTTCTTT. Its protein is CASTVDGANTEAFF.

At least ten counts were recorded for this clonotype. As an off-target read in a library built for alpha chains, this beta chain has a frequency of little significance. This rearrangement joins TRBV4-1 to TRBJ1-5; TRBD1 aligns across 8 bases. The V and J ends lost 2 bases and 7 bases, in that order; junction bases with no gene match: 4. CDR3 size: 14 residues. Germline-derived CDR1 and CDR2 are MGHRA and YSYEKL. The chain's CDR3 is CASSQPDRVQPQHF. Written as DNA, the CDR3 is TGCGCCAGCAGCCAACCGGACAGGGTCCAGCCCCAGCATTTT.

This clonotype occurred many times. Because this beta chain is a stray read in a library intended to capture alpha chains, its abundance should not be given much weight. V gene TRBV6-2 or TRBV6-3 combines with J gene TRBJ2-1; TRBD2 might be the D (6 bases). The CDR3 sequence is 14 residues long. Germline V gene lookup returns CDR1 MNHEY and CDR2 SVGEGT. Trimming removed 2 bases at V and 10 bases at J, with 15 bases between. CDR3 coding DNA: TGTGCCAGCAGTTACGATTTTAGCGGTCCGGAGCAGTTCTTC. This encodes CASSYDFSGPEQFF.